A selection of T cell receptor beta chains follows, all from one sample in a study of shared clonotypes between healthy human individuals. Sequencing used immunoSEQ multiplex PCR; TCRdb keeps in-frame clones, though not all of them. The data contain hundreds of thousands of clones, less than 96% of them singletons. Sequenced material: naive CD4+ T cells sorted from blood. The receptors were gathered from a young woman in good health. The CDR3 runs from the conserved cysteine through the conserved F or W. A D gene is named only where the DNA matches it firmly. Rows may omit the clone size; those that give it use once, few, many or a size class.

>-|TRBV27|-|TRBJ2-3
TGTGCCAGCAGTCCAAACAGGGATCCTCCCGATACGCAGTATTTT
CASSPNRDPPDTQYF
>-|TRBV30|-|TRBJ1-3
TGTGCCTGGAGTCCCCTTGGAAACACCATATATTTT
CAWSPLGNTIYF
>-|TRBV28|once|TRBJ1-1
TGTGCCAGCAGGTGGGGCGGGAACACTGAAGCTTTCTTT
CASRWGGNTEAFF
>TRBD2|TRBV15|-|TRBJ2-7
TGTGCCACCAGCAGAGATGGGACTAGCCTCGAGCAGTACTTC
CATSRDGTSLEQYF
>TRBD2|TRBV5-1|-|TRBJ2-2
TGCGCCAGCAGCTTCTCTAGCGGGGCGAACACCGGGGAGCTGTTTTTT
CASSFSSGANTGELFF
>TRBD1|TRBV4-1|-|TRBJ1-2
TGCGCCAGCAGCCAAGACGGGACAGTTTTTAACTATGGCTACACCTTC
CASSQDGTVFNYGYTF
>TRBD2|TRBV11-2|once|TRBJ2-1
TGTGCCAGCAGCTTAGGACTAGCGGGAGACCATGAGCAGTTCTTC
CASSLGLAGDHEQFF
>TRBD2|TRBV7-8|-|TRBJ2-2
TGTGCCAGCAGCTTAGAGCGACTAGCGGGTCCGAACACCGGGGAGCTGTTTTTT
CASSLERLAGPNTGELFF
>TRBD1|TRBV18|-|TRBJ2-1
TGTGCCAGCTCTACCAGACAGGGGGCGAACAATGAGCAGTTCTTC
CASSTRQGANNEQFF
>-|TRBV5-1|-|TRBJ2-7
TGCGCCAGCAGCTTGGCGGGGACCTACGAGCAGTACTTC
CASSLAGTYEQYF
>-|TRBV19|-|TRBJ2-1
TGTGCCAGTAGTATAGGTGGCCCCCCCTGGTTGTTCTTC
CASSIGGPPWLFF
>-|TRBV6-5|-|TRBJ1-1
TGTGCCAGCAGTTACGCAAACGTGAGGGACACTGAAGCTTTCTTT
CASSYANVRDTEAFF
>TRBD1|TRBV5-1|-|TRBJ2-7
TGCGCCAGCAGCTCGCAGGGGACAGGGTCCTACGAGCAGTACTTC
CASSSQGTGSYEQYF
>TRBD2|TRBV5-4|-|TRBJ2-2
TGTGCCAGCAGCCCCCAACTAGCGGGAATTACCGGGGAGCTGTTTTTT
CASSPQLAGITGELFF
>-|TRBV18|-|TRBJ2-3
TGTGCCAGCTCACCTCCTAGCACAGATACGCAGTATTTT
CASSPPSTDTQYF
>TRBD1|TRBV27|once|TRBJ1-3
TGTGCCAGCAGGACAGGGGGCGCAGGAAACACCATATATTTT
CASRTGGAGNTIYF
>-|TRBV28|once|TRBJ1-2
TGTGCCAGCAGTTTTCTTAGGATTTATGGCTACACCTTC
CASSFLRIYGYTF
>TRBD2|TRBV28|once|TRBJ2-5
TGTGCCAGCAGTTTATTGTTTTTTGGCGCGGCTAGCGGGAACCAAGAGACCCAGTACTTC
CASSLLFFGAASGNQETQYF
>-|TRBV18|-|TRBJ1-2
TGTGCCAGCTCACCACTCGATTCGCAGCCTGGCTACACCTTC
CASSPLDSQPGYTF
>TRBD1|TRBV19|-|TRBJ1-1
TGTGCCAGTAGTAAGGATACAGGGGTGGGGATGAACACTGAAGCTTTCTTT
CASSKDTGVGMNTEAFF
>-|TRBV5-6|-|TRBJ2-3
TGTGCCAGCAGAATAGGTGCCGGGATCTTCACAGATACGCAGTATTTT
CASRIGAGIFTDTQYF
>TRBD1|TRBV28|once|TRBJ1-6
TGTGCCAGCAGTTTACCTGGGACAGGGCAATCACCCCTCCACTTT
CASSLPGTGQSPLHF
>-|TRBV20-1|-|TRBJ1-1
TGCAGTGCTAAAGGAATGGGTGAAGCTTTCTTT
CSAKGMGEAFF
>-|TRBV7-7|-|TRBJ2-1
TGTGCCAGCAGCTTAGAAGTCGGGACCTGGGGTGAGCAGTTCTTC
CASSLEVGTWGEQFF
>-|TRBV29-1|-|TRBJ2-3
TGCAGCGTGCATGACCCAGCCACAGATACGCAGTATTTT
CSVHDPATDTQYF
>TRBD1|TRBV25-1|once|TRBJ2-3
TGTGCCAGCAGTGAACCCCCACCCTGGACAGGCCTAGGGGATACGCAGTATTTT
CASSEPPPWTGLGDTQYF
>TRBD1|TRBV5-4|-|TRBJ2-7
TGTGCCAGCAGCCTTGACGGGACAGAGAGCGAGCAGTACTTC
CASSLDGTESEQYF
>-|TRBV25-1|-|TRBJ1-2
TGTGCCAGCAGTGACCCTGGGGGGGGATCCGGCTACACCTTC
CASSDPGGGSGYTF
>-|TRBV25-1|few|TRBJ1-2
TGTGCCAGCAGTGAAGGAGGGTACAACTATGGCTACACCTTC
CASSEGGYNYGYTF
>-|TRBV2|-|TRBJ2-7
TGTGCCAGCAGTGAACAGGACTACGAGCAGTACTTC
CASSEQDYEQYF
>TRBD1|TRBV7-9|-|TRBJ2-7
TGTGCCAGCAGCCACCGGACAGGCGCCTACGAGCAGTACTTC
CASSHRTGAYEQYF
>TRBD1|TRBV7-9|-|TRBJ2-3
TGTGCCAGCAGCACCTACAGGGGGGTTGCAGATACGCAGTATTTT
CASSTYRGVADTQYF
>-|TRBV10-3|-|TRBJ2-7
TGTGCCATCAGGAGTGACGTTGGGTACGAGCAGTACTTC
CAIRSDVGYEQYF
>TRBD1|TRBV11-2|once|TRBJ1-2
TGTGCCAGCAGCTCTCAGGGGGCCTATGGCTACACCTTC
CASSSQGAYGYTF
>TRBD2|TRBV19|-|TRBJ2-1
TGTGCCAGTAGTATGGTACTAGCGGGATACAATGAGCAGTTCTTC
CASSMVLAGYNEQFF
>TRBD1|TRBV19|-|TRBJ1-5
TGTGCCAGTAGTACTCAGGACAGGACAATCGCGCCCCAGCATTTT
CASSTQDRTIAPQHF